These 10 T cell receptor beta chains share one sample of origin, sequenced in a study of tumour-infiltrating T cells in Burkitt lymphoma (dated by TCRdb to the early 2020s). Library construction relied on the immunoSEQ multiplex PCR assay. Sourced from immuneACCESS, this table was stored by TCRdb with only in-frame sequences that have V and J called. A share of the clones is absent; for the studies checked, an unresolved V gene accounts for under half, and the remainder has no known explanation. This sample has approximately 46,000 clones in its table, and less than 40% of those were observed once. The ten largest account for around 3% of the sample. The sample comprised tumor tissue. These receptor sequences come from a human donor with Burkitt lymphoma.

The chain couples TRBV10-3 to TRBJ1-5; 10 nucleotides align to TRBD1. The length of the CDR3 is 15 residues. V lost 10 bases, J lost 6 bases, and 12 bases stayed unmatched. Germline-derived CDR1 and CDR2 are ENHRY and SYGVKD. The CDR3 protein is CATERGTGDGQPQHF. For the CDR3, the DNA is TGTGCCACTGAAAGGGGGACAGGGGATGGTCAGCCCCAGCATTTT.

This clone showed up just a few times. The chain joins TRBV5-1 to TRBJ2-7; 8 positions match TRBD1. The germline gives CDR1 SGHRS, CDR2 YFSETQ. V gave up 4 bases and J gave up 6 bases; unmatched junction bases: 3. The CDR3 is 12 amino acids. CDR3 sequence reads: CASSPDRVEQYF. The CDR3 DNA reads TGCGCCAGCAGCCCGGACAGGGTCGAGCAGTACTTC.

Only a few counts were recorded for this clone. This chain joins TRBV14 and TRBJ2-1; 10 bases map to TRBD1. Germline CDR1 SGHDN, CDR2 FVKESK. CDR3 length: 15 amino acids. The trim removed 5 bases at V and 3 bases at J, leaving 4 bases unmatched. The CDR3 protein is CASSYGTGDYNEQFF. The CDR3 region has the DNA TGTGCCAGCAGCTATGGGACAGGGGACTACAATGAGCAGTTCTTC.

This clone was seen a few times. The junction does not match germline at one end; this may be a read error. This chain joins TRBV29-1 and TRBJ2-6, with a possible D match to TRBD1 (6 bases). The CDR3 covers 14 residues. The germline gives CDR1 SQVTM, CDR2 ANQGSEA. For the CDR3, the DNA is TGCAGCGTAGGACAGTCCTCTGGGGCTAACGTCCTGACTTTC. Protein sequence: CSVGQSSGANVLTF.

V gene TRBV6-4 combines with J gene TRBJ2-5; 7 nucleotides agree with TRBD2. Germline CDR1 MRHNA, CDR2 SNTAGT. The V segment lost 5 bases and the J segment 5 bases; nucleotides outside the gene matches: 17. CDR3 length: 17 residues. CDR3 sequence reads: CASSRFGGVSIGETQYF. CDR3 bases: TGTGCCAGCAGTCGGTTTGGGGGGGTCTCCATTGGGGAGACCCAGTACTTC.

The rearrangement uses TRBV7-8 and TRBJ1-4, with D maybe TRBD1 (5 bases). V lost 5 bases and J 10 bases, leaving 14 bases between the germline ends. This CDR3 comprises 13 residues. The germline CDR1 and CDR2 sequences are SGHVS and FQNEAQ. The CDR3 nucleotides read TGTGCCAGCAGCCTAGGGGATTTTCGAAAACTGTTTTTT. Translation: CASSLGDFRKLFF.

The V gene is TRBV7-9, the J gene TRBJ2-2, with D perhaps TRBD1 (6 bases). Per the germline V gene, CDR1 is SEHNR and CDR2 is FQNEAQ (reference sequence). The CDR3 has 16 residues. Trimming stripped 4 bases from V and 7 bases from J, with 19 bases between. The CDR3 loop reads CASSSRLRGQGGELFF. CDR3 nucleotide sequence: TGTGCCAGCAGCTCCCGCCTCAGGGGACAAGGCGGGGAGCTGTTTTTT.

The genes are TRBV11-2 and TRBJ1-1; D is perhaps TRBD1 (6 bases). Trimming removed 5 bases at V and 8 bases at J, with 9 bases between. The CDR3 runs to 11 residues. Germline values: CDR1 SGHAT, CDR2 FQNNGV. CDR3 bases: TGTGCCAGCAGCCTTACAGGGGAAGCTTTCTTT. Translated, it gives CASSLTGEAFF. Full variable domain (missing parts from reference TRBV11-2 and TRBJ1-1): EAGVAQSPRYKIIEKRQSVAFWCNPISGHATLYWYQQILGQGPKLLIQFQNNGVVDDSQLPKDRFSAERLKGVDSTLKIQPAKLEDSAVYLCASSLTGEAFFGQGTRLTVV.

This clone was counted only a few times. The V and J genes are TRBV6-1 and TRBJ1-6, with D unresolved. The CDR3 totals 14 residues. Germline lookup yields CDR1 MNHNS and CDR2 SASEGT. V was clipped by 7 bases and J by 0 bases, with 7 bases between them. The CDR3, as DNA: TGTGCCAGCACGGTTAGCTCCTATAATTCACCCCTCCACTTT. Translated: CASTVSSYNSPLHF.

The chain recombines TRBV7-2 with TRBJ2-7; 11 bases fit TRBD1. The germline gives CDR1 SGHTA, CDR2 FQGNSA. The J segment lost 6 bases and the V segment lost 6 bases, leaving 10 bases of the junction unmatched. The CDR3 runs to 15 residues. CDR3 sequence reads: CASSPQDRGRGEQYF. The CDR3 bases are TGTGCCAGCAGTCCCCAGGACAGGGGGCGCGGCGAGCAGTACTTC.